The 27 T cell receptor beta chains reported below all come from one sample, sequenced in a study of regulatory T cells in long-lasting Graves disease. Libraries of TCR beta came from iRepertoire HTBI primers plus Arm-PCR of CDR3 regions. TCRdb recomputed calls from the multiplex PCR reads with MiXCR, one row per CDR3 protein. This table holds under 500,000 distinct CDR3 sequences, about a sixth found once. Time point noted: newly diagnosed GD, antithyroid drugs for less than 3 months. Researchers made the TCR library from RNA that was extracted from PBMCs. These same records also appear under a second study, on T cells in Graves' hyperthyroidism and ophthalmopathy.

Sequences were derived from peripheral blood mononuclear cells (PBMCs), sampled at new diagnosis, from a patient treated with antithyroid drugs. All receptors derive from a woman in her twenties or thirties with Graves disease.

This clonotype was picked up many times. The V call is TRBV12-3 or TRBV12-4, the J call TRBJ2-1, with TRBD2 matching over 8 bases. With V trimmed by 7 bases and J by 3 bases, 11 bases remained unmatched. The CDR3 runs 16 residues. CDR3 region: CASIPSGTRLYNEQFF. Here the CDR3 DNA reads TGTGCCAGCATTCCTTCCGGGACTAGGCTCTACAATGAGCAGTTCTTC.

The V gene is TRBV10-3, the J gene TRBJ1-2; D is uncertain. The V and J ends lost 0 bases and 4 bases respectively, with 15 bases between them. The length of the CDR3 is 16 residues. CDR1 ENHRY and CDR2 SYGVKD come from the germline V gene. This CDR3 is CAISESTISNRYGYTF. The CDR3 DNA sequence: TGTGCCATCAGTGAGTCGACTATTAGTAATCGCTATGGCTACACCTTC.

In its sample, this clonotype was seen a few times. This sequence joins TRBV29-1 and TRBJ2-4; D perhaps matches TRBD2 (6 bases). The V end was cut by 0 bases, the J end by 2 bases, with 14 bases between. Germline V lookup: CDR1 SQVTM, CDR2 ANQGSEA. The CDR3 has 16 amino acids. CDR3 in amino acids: CSVEDLRRGTKNIQYF. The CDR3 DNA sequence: TGCAGCGTTGAAGATCTGAGGAGGGGAACCAAAAACATTCAGTACTTC.

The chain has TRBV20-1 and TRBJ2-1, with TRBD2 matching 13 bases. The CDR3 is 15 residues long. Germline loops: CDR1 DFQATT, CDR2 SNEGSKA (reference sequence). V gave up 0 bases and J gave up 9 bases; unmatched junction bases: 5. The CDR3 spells CSARDITSGRGEQFF. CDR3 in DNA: TGCAGTGCTAGAGATATCACTAGCGGGAGGGGTGAGCAGTTCTTC.

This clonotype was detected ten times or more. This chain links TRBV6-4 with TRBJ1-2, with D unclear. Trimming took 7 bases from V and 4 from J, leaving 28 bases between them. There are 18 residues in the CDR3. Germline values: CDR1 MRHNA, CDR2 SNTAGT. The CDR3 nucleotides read TGTGCCAGCACCTATCCGGAGAAGAATCGGTTAGGTGGCTATGGCTACACCTTC. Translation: CASTYPEKNRLGGYGYTF.

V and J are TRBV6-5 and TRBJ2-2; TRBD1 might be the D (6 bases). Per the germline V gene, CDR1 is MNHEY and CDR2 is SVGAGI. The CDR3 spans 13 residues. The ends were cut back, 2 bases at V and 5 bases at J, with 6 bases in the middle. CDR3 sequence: CASSYGQTGELFF. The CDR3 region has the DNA TGTGCCAGCAGTTACGGACAGACCGGGGAGCTGTTTTTT.

The CDR3 nucleotides read TGCGCCAGCAGCCAAGCATATAGAAACACAGATACGCAGTATTTT. Its protein product is CASSQAYRNTDTQYF. The V call is TRBV4-3, the J call TRBJ2-3, with no clear D. The CDR3 is made up of 15 amino acids. Trimming shortened V by 1 base and J by 2 bases, and 10 bases separated the two germline ends. The germline CDR1 and CDR2 sequences are LGHNA and YSLEER.

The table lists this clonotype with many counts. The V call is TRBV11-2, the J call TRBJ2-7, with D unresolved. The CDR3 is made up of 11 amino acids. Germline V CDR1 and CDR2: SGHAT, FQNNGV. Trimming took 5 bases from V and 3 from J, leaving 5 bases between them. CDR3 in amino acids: CASSPDYEQYF. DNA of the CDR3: TGTGCCAGCAGCCCCGACTACGAGCAGTACTTC.

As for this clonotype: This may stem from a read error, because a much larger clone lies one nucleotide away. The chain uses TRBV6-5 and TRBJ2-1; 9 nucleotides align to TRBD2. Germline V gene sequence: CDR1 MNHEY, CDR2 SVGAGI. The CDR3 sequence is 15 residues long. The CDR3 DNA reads TGTGCCAGCAGTTACGTGGCTAGCGGGACTAATGGGCAGTTCTTC. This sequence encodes CASSYVASGTNGQFF.

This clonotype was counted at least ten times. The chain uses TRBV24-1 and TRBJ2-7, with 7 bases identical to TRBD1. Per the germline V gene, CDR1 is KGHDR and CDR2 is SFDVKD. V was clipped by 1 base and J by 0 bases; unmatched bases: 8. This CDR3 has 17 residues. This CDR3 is CATSDFSGTEISYEQYF. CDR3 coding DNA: TGTGCCACCAGTGATTTTTCCGGGACAGAGATCTCCTACGAGCAGTACTTC.

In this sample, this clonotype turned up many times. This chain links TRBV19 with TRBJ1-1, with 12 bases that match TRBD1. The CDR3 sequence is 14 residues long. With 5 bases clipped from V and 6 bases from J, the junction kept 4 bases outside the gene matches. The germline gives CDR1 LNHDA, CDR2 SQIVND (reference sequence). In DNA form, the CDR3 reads TGTGCCAGTAGTGAAGGGACAGGGGGCTCTGAAGCTTTCTTT. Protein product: CASSEGTGGSEAFF.

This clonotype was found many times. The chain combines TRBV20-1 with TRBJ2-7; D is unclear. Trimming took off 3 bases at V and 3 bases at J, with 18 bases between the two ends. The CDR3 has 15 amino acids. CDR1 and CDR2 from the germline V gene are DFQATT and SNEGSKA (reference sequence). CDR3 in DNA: TGCAGTGCTAGTAAGCGACGGACCCTAGGCTACGAGCAGTACTTC. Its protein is CSASKRRTLGYEQYF.

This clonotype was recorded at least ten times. The CDR3 bases are TGTGCCTGGAGGGGACAGATACTAAACACTGAAGCTTTCTTT. It yields the protein CAWRGQILNTEAFF. This chain joins TRBV30 and TRBJ1-1, with 7 nucleotides matching TRBD1. Germline loops: CDR1 GTSNPN, CDR2 SVGIG (reference sequence). V was clipped by 3 bases and J by 2 bases; unmatched bases: 6. This CDR3 comprises 14 residues.

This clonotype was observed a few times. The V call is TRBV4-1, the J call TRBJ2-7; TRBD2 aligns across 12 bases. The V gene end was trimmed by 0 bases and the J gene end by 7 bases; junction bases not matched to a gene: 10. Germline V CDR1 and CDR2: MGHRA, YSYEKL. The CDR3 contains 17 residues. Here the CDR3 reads CASSQDTLAGGPMEQYF. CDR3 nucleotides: TGCGCCAGCAGCCAAGATACTCTAGCGGGAGGGCCTATGGAGCAGTACTTC.

CDR3 sequence: CASSFRGGSTDTQYF. DNA of the CDR3: TGTGCCAGTAGTTTTCGGGGGGGGTCCACAGATACGCAGTATTTT. V and J are TRBV19 and TRBJ2-3; 8 positions match TRBD2. Germline CDR1 is LNHDA and CDR2 is SQIVND (reference sequence). The CDR3 sequence is 15 residues long. The V and J ends lost 5 bases and 2 bases, in that order; junction bases with no gene match: 6. The complete variable domain, with remaining parts taken from reference TRBV19 and TRBJ2-3, reads DGGITQSPKYLFRKEGQNVTLSCEQNLNHDAMYWYRQDPGQGLRLIYYSQIVNDFQKGDIAEGYSVSREKKESFPLTVTSAQKNPTAFYLCASSFRGGSTDTQYFGPGTRLTVL.

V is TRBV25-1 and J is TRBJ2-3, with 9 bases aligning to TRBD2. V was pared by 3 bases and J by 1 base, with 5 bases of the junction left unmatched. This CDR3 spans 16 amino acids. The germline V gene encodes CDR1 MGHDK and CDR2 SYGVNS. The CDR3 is CASSELAGRGTDTQYF. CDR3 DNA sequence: TGTGCCAGCAGTGAGCTAGCGGGAAGAGGCACAGATACGCAGTATTTT.

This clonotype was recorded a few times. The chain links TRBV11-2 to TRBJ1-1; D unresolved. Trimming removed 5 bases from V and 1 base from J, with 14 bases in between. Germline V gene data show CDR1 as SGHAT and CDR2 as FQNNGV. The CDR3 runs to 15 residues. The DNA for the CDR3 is TGTGCCAGCAGCATGCATCGCCGGGGGAACACTGAAGCTTTCTTT. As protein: CASSMHRRGNTEAFF.

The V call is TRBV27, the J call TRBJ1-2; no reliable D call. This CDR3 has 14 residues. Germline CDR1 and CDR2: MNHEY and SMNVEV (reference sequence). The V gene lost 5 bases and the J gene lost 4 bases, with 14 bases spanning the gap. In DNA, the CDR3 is TGTGCCAGCAGTCCCCTCGGGCCTCTCTATGGCTACACCTTC. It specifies CASSPLGPLYGYTF.

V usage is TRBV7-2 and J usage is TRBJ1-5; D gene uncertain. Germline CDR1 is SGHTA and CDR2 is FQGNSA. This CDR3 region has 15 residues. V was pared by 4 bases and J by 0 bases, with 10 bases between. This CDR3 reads CASSSRSSSNQPQHF. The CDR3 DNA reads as TGTGCCAGCAGCTCCAGGTCCTCTAGCAATCAGCCCCAGCATTTT.

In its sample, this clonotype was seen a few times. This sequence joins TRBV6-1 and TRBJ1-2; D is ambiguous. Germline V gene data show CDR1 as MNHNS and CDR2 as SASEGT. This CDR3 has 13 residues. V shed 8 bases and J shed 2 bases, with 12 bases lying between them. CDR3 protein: CASFGSNNYGYTF. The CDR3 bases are TGTGCCAGCTTCGGGAGCAACAACTATGGCTACACCTTC.

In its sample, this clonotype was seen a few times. CDR3 bases: TGTGCCAGCAGATCCTCCAGGGGGACAGCTTACAATGAGCAGTTCTTC. Its translation: CASRSSRGTAYNEQFF. The chain combines TRBV11-2 with TRBJ2-1; 7 bases are shared with TRBD1. Germline loops: CDR1 SGHAT, CDR2 FQNNGV. J lost 4 bases, V lost 6 bases, and 12 bases had no gene match. This CDR3 has 16 amino acids.

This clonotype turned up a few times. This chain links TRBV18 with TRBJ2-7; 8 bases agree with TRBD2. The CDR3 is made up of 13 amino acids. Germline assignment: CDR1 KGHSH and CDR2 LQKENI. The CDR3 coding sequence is TGTACCCGACTAGCGCACAGCTCCTACGAGCAGTACTTC. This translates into CTRLAHSSYEQYF.

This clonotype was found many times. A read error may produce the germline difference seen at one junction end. The CDR3 region is CAGRGRVTYNSPLHF. In DNA, the CDR3 is TGTGCCGGGAGGGGCAGGGTGACCTATAATTCACCCCTCCACTTT. The chain joins TRBV30 to TRBJ1-6; D possibly corresponds to TRBD1 (5 bases). In germline, CDR1 is GTSNPN, CDR2 SVGIG (reference sequence). The CDR3 is made up of 15 amino acids.

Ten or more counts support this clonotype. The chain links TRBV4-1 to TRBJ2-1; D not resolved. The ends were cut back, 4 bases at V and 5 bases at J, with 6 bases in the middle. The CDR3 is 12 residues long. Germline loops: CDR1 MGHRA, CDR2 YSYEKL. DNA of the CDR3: TGCGCCAGCAGCCGCAGAGACAATGAGCAGTTCTTC. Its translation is CASSRRDNEQFF.

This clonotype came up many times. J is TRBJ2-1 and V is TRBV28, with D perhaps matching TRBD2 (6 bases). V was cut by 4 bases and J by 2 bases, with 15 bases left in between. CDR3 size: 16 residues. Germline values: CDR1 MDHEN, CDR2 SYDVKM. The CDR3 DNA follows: TGTGCCAGCAGTTCTATATTGCGGGAACCCTACAATGAGCAGTTCTTC. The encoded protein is CASSSILREPYNEQFF.

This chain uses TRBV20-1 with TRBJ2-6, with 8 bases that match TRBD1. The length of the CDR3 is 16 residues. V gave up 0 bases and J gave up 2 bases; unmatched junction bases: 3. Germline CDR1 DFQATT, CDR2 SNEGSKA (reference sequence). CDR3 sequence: CSAREPGQAGANVLTF. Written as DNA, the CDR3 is TGCAGTGCTAGAGAACCGGGACAGGCTGGGGCCAACGTCCTGACTTTC.

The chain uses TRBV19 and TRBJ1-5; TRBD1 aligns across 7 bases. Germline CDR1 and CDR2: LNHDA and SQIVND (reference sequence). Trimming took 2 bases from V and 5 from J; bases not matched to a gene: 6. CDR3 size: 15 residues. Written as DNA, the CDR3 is TGTGCCAGTAGTATACAGGGGACAGCCGATCAGCCCCAGCATTTT. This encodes CASSIQGTADQPQHF. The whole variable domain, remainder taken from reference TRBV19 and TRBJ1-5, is DGGITQSPKYLFRKEGQNVTLSCEQNLNHDAMYWYRQDPGQGLRLIYYSQIVNDFQKGDIAEGYSVSREKKESFPLTVTSAQKNPTAFYLCASSIQGTADQPQHFGDGTRLSIL.